These 10 T cell receptor beta chains came from one sample sequenced in a study of regulatory T cells in long-lasting Graves disease. Time point defined: persistent/refractory GD, antithyroid drugs over 5 years with positive TRAb. Construction of the TCR library relied on RNA isolated from PBMCs. Relying on iRepertoire HTBI primers and Arm-PCR of CDR3 regions, the team built TCR beta libraries. TCRdb reanalysed the multiplex PCR reads using MiXCR and keeps one entry per CDR3 protein. Seen here are about 460,000 distinct CDR3 sequences, roughly 23% observed once, and the top ten hold over 10%. Sample: peripheral blood mononuclear cells (PBMCs), taken when the disease was refractory, from a patient treated with antithyroid drugs. The receptors were gathered from a female donor with Graves disease.

This clonotype appeared many times. Since the CDR3 does not end with the conserved phenylalanine or tryptophan, this likely comes from a read error. It is unclear where the CDR3 begins or ends on the DNA, so no DNA is shown, and the CDR3 is as TCRdb lists it. The V and J genes are TRBV6-5 and TRBJ1-2; TRBD1 reflects the table's D call only, with no check against the DNA. The CDR3 totals 13 residues, both ends included. The germline CDR1 and CDR2 sequences are MNHEY and SVGAGI. The CDR3 sequence is CASSSTGTELLSH.

This clonotype was recorded many times. The V call is TRBV5-1, the J call TRBJ1-1; 7 nucleotides align to TRBD1. V trimming: 0 bases; J trimming: 3 bases; junction bases outside the gene matches: 5. From germline, CDR1 is SGHRS and CDR2 YFSETQ. This CDR3 has 15 residues. This chain's CDR3 is CASSLEGAWDTEAFF. The CDR3, as DNA: TGCGCCAGCAGCTTGGAGGGGGCGTGGGACACTGAAGCTTTCTTT.

The chain recombines TRBV20-1 with TRBJ1-3, with D hard to call. The V and J ends lost 1 base and 0 bases respectively, with 13 bases between them. Germline loops: CDR1 DFQATT, CDR2 SNEGSKA (reference sequence). The CDR3 loop spans 16 amino acids. CDR3 protein: CSARVPGSDSGNTIYF. The CDR3 nucleotides read TGCAGTGCTAGAGTTCCCGGGAGCGACTCTGGAAACACCATATATTTT.

This clonotype was observed many times. J is TRBJ1-2 and V is TRBV7-2, with 9 bases aligning to TRBD1. Trimming took 5 bases from V and 7 from J; bases not matched to a gene: 5. Germline CDR1 SGHTA, CDR2 FQGNSA. The CDR3 runs to 13 residues. DNA of the CDR3: TGTGCCAGCAGCACCGGGACAGGGTCTGGCTACACCTTC. As protein: CASSTGTGSGYTF.

This clonotype was recorded many times. The V gene is TRBV28, the J gene TRBJ1-3, with 11 bases matching TRBD1. Germline assignment: CDR1 MDHEN and CDR2 SYDVKM. The CDR3 sequence is 17 residues long. Trimming removed 5 bases from V and 5 bases from J; junction bases left unmatched: 11. The CDR3 loop is CASSPGQGARVRNTIYF. As DNA, the CDR3 is TGTGCCAGCAGTCCTGGACAGGGGGCGAGAGTACGAAACACCATATATTTT.

This clonotype has a handful of counts. The DNA is left out, because the CDR3 cannot be placed on it with certainty; the CDR3 is given as TCRdb lists it. The chain employs TRBV6-4 and TRBJ2-2; the table's D call of TRBD2 was not tested on the DNA. The germline CDR1 and CDR2 sequences are MRHNA and SNTAGT. The CDR3 has 14 residues if both end residues are counted. The CDR3 loop reads CASIPGTTPGSCFF.

The chain couples TRBV12-3 or TRBV12-4 to TRBJ2-3; 8 bases agree with TRBD2. After removal of 5 bases from V and 6 bases from J, the junction contained 7 bases not matched to a gene. CDR3 length equals 14 residues. This CDR3 is CASSLKAGADTQYF. DNA of the CDR3: TGTGCCAGCAGTCTGAAAGCGGGGGCCGATACGCAGTATTTT.

This clonotype was found many times. The chain has TRBV29-1 and TRBJ2-7, with D tentatively TRBD2 (6 bases). This CDR3 is 13 amino acids long. Trimming cost V 4 bases and J 2 bases, with 12 bases left between them. Germline CDR1 and CDR2: SQVTM and ANQGSEA. In DNA form, the CDR3 reads TGCAGCGTTGTGGGAGGCGGGACCTACGAGCAGTACTTC. Its protein is CSVVGGGTYEQYF.

In this sample, this clonotype turned up many times. The chain combines TRBV28 with TRBJ1-4; 7 positions match TRBD1. Germline CDR1 reads MDHEN; CDR2 reads SYDVKM. This CDR3 contains 15 residues. Trimming cost V 5 bases and J 7 bases; bases outside gene matches: 10. CDR3 residues: CASSPRTGRGEKLFF. The CDR3 DNA sequence: TGTGCCAGCAGTCCGCGGACAGGAAGAGGTGAAAAACTGTTTTTT.

In regard to this clonotype: With a much larger clone just one base away, this may be a read error. V and J are TRBV6-2 or TRBV6-3 and TRBJ1-6; weak D call: TRBD1 (5 bases). This CDR3 has 17 residues. With 2 bases removed from V and 8 bases from J, the gap between germline ends came to 19 bases. CDR1 is MNHEY, CDR2 SVGEGT, per germline. CDR3 protein: CASSYLGGGRLDSPLHF. In DNA, the CDR3 is TGTGCCAGCAGTTACCTGGGGGGAGGAAGGCTTGATTCACCCCTCCACTTT.